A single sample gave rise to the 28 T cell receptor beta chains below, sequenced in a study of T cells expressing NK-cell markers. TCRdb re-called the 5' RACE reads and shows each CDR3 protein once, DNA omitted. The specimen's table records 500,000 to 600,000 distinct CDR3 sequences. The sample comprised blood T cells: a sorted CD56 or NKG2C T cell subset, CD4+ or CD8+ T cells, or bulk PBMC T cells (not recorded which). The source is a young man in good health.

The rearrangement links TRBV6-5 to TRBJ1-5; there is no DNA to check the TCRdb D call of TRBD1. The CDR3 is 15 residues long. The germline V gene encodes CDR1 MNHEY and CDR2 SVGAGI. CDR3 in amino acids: CASSHPQGGDQPQHF.

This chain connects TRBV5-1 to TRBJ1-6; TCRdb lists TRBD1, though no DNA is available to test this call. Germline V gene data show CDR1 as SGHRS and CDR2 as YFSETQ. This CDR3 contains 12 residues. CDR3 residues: CASREGDMTLHF. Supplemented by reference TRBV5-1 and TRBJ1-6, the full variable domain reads KAGVTQTPRYLIKTRGQQVTLSCSPISGHRSVSWYQQTPGQGLQFLFEYFSETQRNKGNFPGRFSGRQFSNSRSEMNVSTLELGDSALYLCASREGDMTLHFGNGTRLTVT.

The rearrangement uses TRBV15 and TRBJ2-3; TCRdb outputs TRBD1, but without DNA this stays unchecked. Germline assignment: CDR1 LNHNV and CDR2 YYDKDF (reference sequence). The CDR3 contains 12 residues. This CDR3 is CGPVAFTDTQYF.

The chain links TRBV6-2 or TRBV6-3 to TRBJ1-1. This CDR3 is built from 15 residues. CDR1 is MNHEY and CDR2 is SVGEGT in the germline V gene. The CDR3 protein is CASSFTWDFRTEAFF.

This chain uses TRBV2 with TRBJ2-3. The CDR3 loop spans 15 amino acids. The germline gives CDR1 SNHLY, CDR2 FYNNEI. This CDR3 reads CASSPRVYHTDTQYF.

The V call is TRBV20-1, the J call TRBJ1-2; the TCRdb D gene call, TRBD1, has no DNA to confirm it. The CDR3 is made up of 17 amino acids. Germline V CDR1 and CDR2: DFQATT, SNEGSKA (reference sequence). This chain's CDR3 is CSARGLPDRGANYGYTF.

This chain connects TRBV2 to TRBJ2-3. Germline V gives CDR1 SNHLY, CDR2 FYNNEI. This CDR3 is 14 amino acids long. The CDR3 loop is CASSEALSGDTQYF.

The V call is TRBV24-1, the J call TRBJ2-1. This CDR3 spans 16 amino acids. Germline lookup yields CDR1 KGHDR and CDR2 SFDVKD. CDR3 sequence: CATSDLGGRSYNEQFF.

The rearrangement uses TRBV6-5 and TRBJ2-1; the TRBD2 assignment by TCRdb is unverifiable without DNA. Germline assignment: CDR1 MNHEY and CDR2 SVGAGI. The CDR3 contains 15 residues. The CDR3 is CASSYGRIGGNEQFF.

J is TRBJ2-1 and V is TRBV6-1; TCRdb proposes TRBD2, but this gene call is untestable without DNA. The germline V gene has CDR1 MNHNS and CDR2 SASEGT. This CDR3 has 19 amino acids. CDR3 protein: CASSTTAGTSGGAGNEQFF.

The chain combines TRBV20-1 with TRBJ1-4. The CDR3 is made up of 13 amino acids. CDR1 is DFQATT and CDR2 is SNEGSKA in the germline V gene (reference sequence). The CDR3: CSARDLGGEKLFF.

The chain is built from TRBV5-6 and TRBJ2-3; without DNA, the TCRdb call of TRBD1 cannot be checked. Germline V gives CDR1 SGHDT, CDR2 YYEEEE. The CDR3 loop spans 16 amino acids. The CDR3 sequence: CASSKLRVSRTDTQYF.

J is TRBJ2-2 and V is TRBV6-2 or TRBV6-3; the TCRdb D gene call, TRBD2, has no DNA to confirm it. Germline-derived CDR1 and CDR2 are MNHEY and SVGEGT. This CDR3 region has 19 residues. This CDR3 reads CASSYPLTSGRPFTGELFF.

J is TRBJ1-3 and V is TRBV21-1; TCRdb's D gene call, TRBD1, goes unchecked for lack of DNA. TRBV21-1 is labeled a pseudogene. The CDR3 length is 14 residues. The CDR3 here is CASTGPGAGNTIYF.

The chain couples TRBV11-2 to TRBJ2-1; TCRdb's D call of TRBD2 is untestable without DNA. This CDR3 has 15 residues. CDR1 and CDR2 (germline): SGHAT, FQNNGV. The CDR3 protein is CASGAGLAFLNEQFF.

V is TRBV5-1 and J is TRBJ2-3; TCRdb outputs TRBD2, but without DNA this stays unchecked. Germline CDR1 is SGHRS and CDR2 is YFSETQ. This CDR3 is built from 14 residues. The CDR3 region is CASSLGGITDTQYF.

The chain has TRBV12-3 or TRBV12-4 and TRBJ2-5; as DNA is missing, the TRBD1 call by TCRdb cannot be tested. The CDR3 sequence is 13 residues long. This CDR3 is CASSRGDGETQYF.

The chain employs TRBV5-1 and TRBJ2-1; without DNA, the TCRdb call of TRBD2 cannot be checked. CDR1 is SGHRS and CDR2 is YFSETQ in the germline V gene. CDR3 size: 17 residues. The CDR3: CASSIGTSGGLWNEQFF.

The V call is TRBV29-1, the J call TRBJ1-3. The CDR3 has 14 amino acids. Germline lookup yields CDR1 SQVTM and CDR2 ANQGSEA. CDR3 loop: CSVAGRSSGNTIYF.

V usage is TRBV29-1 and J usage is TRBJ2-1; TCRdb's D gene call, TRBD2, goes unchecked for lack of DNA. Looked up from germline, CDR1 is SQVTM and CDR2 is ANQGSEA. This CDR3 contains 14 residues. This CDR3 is CSVEYAGGYNEQFF.

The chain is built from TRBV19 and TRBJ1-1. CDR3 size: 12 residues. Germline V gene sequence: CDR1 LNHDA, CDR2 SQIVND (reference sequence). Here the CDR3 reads CASSIRRAEAFF.

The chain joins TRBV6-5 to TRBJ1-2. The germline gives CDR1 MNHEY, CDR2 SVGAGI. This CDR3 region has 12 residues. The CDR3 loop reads CASSSPQYGYTF.

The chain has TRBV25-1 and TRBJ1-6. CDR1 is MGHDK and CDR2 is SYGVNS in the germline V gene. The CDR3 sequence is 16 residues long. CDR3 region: CASSDGLGLVNSPLHF.

CDR3: CASSLSSGRDTQYF. V is TRBV27 and J is TRBJ2-3; TCRdb names TRBD1, which stays unverified in the absence of DNA. This CDR3 spans 14 amino acids. Germline V lookup: CDR1 MNHEY, CDR2 SMNVEV (reference sequence).

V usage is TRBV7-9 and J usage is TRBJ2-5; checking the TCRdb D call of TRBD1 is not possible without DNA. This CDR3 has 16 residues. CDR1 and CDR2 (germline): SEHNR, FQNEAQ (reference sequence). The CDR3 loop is CASSNPVQGPEETQYF. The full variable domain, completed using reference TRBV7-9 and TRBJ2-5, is DTGVSQNPRHKITKRGQNVTFRCDPISEHNRLYWYRQTLGQGPEFLTYFQNEAQLEKSRLLSDRFSAERPKGSFSTLEIQRTEQGDSAMYLCASSNPVQGPEETQYFGPGTRLLVL.

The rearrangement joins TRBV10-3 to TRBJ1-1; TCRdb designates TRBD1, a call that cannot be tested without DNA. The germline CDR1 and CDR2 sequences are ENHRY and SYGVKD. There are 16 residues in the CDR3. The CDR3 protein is CAISPKGQGANTEAFF.

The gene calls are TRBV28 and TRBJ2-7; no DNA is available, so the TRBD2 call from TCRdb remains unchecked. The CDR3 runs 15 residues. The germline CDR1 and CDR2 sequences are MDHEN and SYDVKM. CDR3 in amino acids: CASREVPASSNEQYF.

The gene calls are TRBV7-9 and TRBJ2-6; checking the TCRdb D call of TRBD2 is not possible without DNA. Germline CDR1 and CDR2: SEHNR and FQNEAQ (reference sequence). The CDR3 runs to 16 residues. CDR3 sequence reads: CASSLFRTLGPNVLTF.